Each of the 29 T cell receptor beta chains below was sequenced from the same sample in a study of spatial heterogeneity in lung cancer. The time point here: sample taken at primary tumor resection. Material for sequencing was whole RNA from tumor, nontumor lung or frozen PBMC, left unsorted. TCRdb used MiXCR to reprocess the 5' RACE reads, holding one entry per CDR3 protein. The table lists 9,500 to 15,000 distinct CDR3 sequences, approximately 6.2% of them singletons. Source: normal lung tissue next to the tumor, taken at surgery. Receptors were obtained from a male donor with early-stage non-small cell lung cancer.

This clonotype was seen repeatedly, ten times or more. This beta chain turned up in a library designed for alpha chains; as an off-target read, its abundance says little. V and J are TRBV27 and TRBJ1-1; D gene unclear. Germline V gene data show CDR1 as MNHEY and CDR2 as SMNVEV (reference sequence). V lost 8 bases and J 3 bases, leaving 13 bases between the germline ends. This CDR3 contains 13 residues. CDR3 nucleotide sequence: TGTGCCAGCCACACGGGCCTGTACACTGAAGCTTTCTTT. Amino acids: CASHTGLYTEAFF.

This clonotype occurred many times. This beta chain is a stray read from a library made for alpha chains; its abundance is not meaningful. The genes are TRBV30 and TRBJ1-5; D possibly corresponds to TRBD1 (6 bases). Trimming removed 4 bases at V and 4 bases at J, with 11 bases between. Per germline, CDR1 GTSNPN and CDR2 SVGIG (reference sequence). CDR3 length: 13 residues. CDR3 bases: TGTGCCTGGATCGAGGACAGAAATCAGCCCCAGCATTTT. Protein product: CAWIEDRNQPQHF.

This clonotype was counted ten times or more. This beta chain is a stray sequence in a library constructed for alpha chains; its clone size is not meaningful. The chain recombines TRBV29-1 with TRBJ1-3, with D maybe TRBD1 (6 bases). Germline-derived CDR1 and CDR2 are SQVTM and ANQGSEA. Trimming took 6 bases from V and 2 from J, leaving 11 bases between them. The CDR3 runs 13 residues. CDR3 sequence: CSVRTGTGNTIYF. The CDR3 DNA follows: TGCAGCGTGCGAACAGGGACTGGAAACACCATATATTTT.

This clonotype is labeled medium-sized (0.01 to 0.1%). The library was built for alpha chains, so this beta chain is an off-target read and its size means little. V gene TRBV2 combines with J gene TRBJ1-5; D uncertain. V lost 6 bases and J 7 bases, leaving 10 bases between the germline ends. The CDR3 totals 12 residues. From germline, CDR1 is SNHLY and CDR2 FYNNEI. The CDR3 DNA follows: TGTGCCAGCAGCTACCCGACGCAGCCCCAGCATTTT. Protein: CASSYPTQPQHF.

This clonotype was detected ten times or more. This beta chain lies outside the target of a library built for alpha chains; its clone size means little. The chain recombines TRBV30 with TRBJ1-1; 8 positions match TRBD1. Losses at the gene ends were 4 bases for V and 10 bases for J; bases not matched to a gene: 11. The CDR3 extends over 13 amino acids. Per germline, CDR1 GTSNPN and CDR2 SVGIG (reference sequence). CDR3 sequence: CAWNPQGAGRAFF. Written as DNA, the CDR3 is TGTGCCTGGAACCCCCAGGGGGCGGGTCGAGCTTTCTTT.

This clonotype was seen many times. This beta chain appears as a stray read in a library generated for alpha chains; its size is not informative. V is TRBV7-3 and J is TRBJ2-1; 7 bases are shared with TRBD2. Germline values: CDR1 SGHTA, CDR2 FQGTGA. Losses at the gene ends were 1 base for V and 2 bases for J; bases not matched to a gene: 11. The CDR3 extends over 18 amino acids. CDR3 sequence (DNA): TGTGCCAGCAGCTTAATGGGTCCCCCTAGCGGAGCCTACAATGAGCAGTTCTTC. It codes for CASSLMGPPSGAYNEQFF.

This clonotype was observed many times. Little can be read into the size of this beta chain, an off-target read in a library designed for alpha chains. The V gene is TRBV2, the J gene TRBJ1-1; possible D gene TRBD1, 5 bases. Germline V gene lookup returns CDR1 SNHLY and CDR2 FYNNEI. This CDR3 is built from 16 residues. V lost 8 bases and J lost 0, with 19 bases in between. DNA for the CDR3: TGTGCCAGCTCCCCACGTACCGGGACGGTGAACACTGAAGCTTTCTTT. Translation gives CASSPRTGTVNTEAFF.

This clonotype has a count of ten or more. Since the library was made to target alpha chains, this beta chain is a stray read and its abundance is not meaningful. The chain has TRBV10-3 and TRBJ2-2; the D gene is possibly TRBD1 (6 bases). V lost 0 bases and J 7 bases, leaving 12 bases between the germline ends. CDR3 length: 15 amino acids. CDR1 and CDR2 (germline): ENHRY, SYGVKD. In nucleotides, the CDR3 is TGTGCCATCAGTGAGTCGGCAGGGGCCGACGGGGAGCTGTTTTTT. Its protein product is CAISESAGADGELFF.

This clonotype was detected many times. Little can be read into the size of this beta chain, an off-target read in a library designed for alpha chains. The chain combines TRBV6-2 or TRBV6-3 with TRBJ1-2; weak D call: TRBD1 (6 bases). Germline assignment: CDR1 MNHEY and CDR2 SVGEGT. Trimming pared 4 bases from V and 6 bases from J, leaving 24 bases between. The CDR3 spans 17 residues. The CDR3 DNA follows: TGTGCCAGCAGTTCGCCGCGGAAGACAGGAGGGCGTGATGGCTACACCTTC. Translated: CASSSPRKTGGRDGYTF.

Turning to this clonotype: This beta chain is an off-target read within a library intended for alpha chains, so its frequency means little. The rearrangement joins TRBV12-3 or TRBV12-4 to TRBJ1-3; no clear D. The CDR3 runs 13 residues. The V end was cut by 5 bases, the J end by 0 bases, with 5 bases between. In DNA, the CDR3 is TGTGCCAGCAGTCTTACCTCTGGAAACACCATATATTTT. This gives the protein CASSLTSGNTIYF.

This clonotype has a count of ten or more. With the library built for alpha chains, this beta chain is off target and its frequency is not meaningful. This rearrangement joins TRBV3-1 to TRBJ2-7, with D perhaps TRBD2 (6 bases). The CDR3 consists of 13 residues. Germline V gene data show CDR1 as LGHDT and CDR2 as YNNKEL (reference sequence). Trimming left V 1 base short and J 4 bases short, with 8 bases between. CDR3 sequence: CASSQVGGYEQYF. In nucleotides, the CDR3 is TGTGCCAGCAGCCAAGTGGGGGGATACGAGCAGTACTTC.

This clonotype was seen only a few times. Since it is a stray read in a library aimed at alpha chains, this beta chain has a size that is not meaningful. The CDR3 region has the DNA TGTGCCAGCAGCCCCCCACCCCGTGGGACTAGCGGGATTGCCCGGAACAATGAGCAGTTCTTC. Translating gives CASSPPPRGTSGIARNNEQFF. J is TRBJ2-1 and V is TRBV13; 13 nucleotides align to TRBD2. This CDR3 spans 21 amino acids. CDR1 and CDR2 from the germline V gene are PRHDT and FYEKMQ (reference sequence). V lost 5 bases to trimming and J lost 5 bases; unmatched junction nucleotides: 21.

This clonotype was seen many times. This beta chain is an unintended read in a library built for alpha chains; its size means little. The chain's CDR3 is CASSQDRREWGNEQFF. DNA of the CDR3: TGCGCCAGCAGCCAAGACCGGCGGGAGTGGGGCAATGAGCAGTTCTTC. V usage is TRBV4-3 and J usage is TRBJ2-1, with 7 bases that match TRBD2. Germline-derived CDR1 and CDR2 are LGHNA and YSLEER. V lost 0 bases, J lost 6 bases, and 8 bases stayed unmatched. This CDR3 is 16 amino acids long.

This clonotype occurred many times. For a library built for alpha chains, this beta chain is a stray read; little rests on its size. The J gene is TRBJ2-7, the V gene TRBV6-6; 10 bases are a match to TRBD2. The V and J ends lost 2 bases and 3 bases, in that order; junction bases with no gene match: 7. The CDR3 loop spans 16 amino acids. Germline CDR1 is MNHNY and CDR2 is SVGAGI (reference sequence). CDR3 bases: TGTGCCAGCAGTTACGTAGGAGCGGGAGGGCGCTACGAGCAGTACTTC. This gives the protein CASSYVGAGGRYEQYF.

This clonotype was observed at least ten times. With the library built for alpha chains, this beta chain is off target and its frequency is not meaningful. The chain couples TRBV6-5 to TRBJ2-3, with a possible D match to TRBD2 (6 bases). V was clipped by 2 bases and J by 6 bases, with 12 bases between them. The CDR3 spans 14 residues. CDR1 and CDR2 (germline): MNHEY, SVGAGI. The CDR3 region is CASSYGGARDTQYF. The CDR3 coding sequence is TGTGCCAGCAGTTACGGCGGGGCTAGGGATACGCAGTATTTT.

Comments on this clonotype: This beta chain came through as a stray read in a library set up for alpha chains, and its size says little. The rearrangement joins TRBV5-4 to TRBJ1-1, with D unclear. Germline values: CDR1 SGHNT, CDR2 YYREEE (reference sequence). Trimming shortened V by 3 bases and J by 3 bases, and 12 bases separated the two germline ends. The CDR3 is 14 residues long. CDR3 residues: CASSYGRGDTEAFF. Here the CDR3 DNA reads TGTGCCAGCAGCTACGGACGGGGAGACACTGAAGCTTTCTTT.

This clonotype has ten or more counts. Being off target in a library aimed at alpha chains, this beta chain has a size of little meaning. V gene TRBV10-3 combines with J gene TRBJ1-2; D remains ambiguous. The length of the CDR3 is 15 residues. The V end lost 3 bases, the J end lost 5 bases, and 16 bases lay between the germline ends. Germline V gene sequence: CDR1 ENHRY, CDR2 SYGVKD. This chain's CDR3 is CAISEGLIGRYGYTF. CDR3 nucleotide sequence: TGTGCCATCAGTGAAGGTCTAATAGGGCGGTATGGCTACACCTTC.

By frequency in the sample, this clonotype is medium-sized. Within a library made for alpha chains, this beta chain is off target, and its count is uninformative. V is TRBV20-1 and J is TRBJ1-2; TRBD1 matches 8 bases. The J segment lost 1 base and the V segment lost 5 bases, leaving 6 bases of the junction unmatched. CDR3 length: 14 amino acids. Germline V gene sequence: CDR1 DFQATT, CDR2 SNEGSKA (reference sequence). The DNA of the CDR3 is TGCAGTGCTCCAGGACAGGGCCGTAACTATGGCTACACCTTC. It yields the protein CSAPGQGRNYGYTF.

Of note for this clonotype: For a library built for alpha chains, this beta chain is a stray read; little rests on its size. The chain uses TRBV2 and TRBJ1-1; D remains ambiguous. Germline assignment: CDR1 SNHLY and CDR2 FYNNEI. This CDR3 contains 17 residues. Trimming left V 3 bases short and J 6 bases short, with 23 bases between. The CDR3 region has the DNA TGTGCCAGCAGTGACCCCTCCGGGCCCCTCACTCCACCTGAAGCTTTCTTT. Translation: CASSDPSGPLTPPEAFF.

This clonotype turned up a few times. Since the library was made to target alpha chains, this beta chain is a stray read and its abundance is not meaningful. The chain links TRBV7-2 to TRBJ1-5; D ambiguous. V dropped 1 base and J dropped 5 bases, with 6 bases sitting between them. The CDR3 extends over 13 amino acids. Germline V lookup: CDR1 SGHTA, CDR2 FQGNSA. CDR3 nucleotides: TGTGCCAGCAGCTTAGTCGTGGATCAGCCCCAGCATTTT. Translating gives CASSLVVDQPQHF.

This clonotype came up many times. As an off-target read in a library built for alpha chains, this beta chain has a frequency of little significance. The CDR3 DNA reads as TGTGCCATCAGTGAGCCCAGCGGGAGGGGGGATGAGCAGTTCTTC. Amino acids: CAISEPSGRGDEQFF. This chain uses TRBV10-3 with TRBJ2-1; 10 positions agree with TRBD2. Germline values: CDR1 ENHRY, CDR2 SYGVKD. Losses at the gene ends were 2 bases for V and 8 bases for J; bases not matched to a gene: 6. The length of the CDR3 is 15 residues.

Ten or more counts support this clonotype. This beta chain slipped into a library made for alpha chains as a stray read, so its size is not meaningful. J is TRBJ2-5 and V is TRBV29-1; no clear D. Germline assignment: CDR1 SQVTM and CDR2 ANQGSEA. The CDR3 loop spans 13 amino acids. V lost 4 bases, J lost 1 base, and 10 bases lay in between. The CDR3 spells CSVAGTLQETQYF. The CDR3 DNA is TGCAGCGTTGCGGGCACCCTCCAAGAGACCCAGTACTTC. Using reference TRBV29-1 and TRBJ2-5 for the parts outside the CDR3, the full variable domain is SAVISQKPSRDICQRGTSLTIQCQVDSQVTMMFWYRQQPGQSLTLIATANQGSEATYESGFVIDKFPISRPNLTFSTLTVSNMSPEDSSIYLCSVAGTLQETQYFGPGTRLLVL.

This clonotype is categorized as medium-sized. The library was built for alpha chains, so this beta chain is an off-target read and its size means little. The genes are TRBV6-5 and TRBJ1-5, with 7 nucleotides matching TRBD1. Unmatched junction bases numbered 9, after V lost 8 bases and J lost 2 bases. The CDR3 extends over 15 amino acids. Germline CDR1 is MNHEY and CDR2 is SVGAGI. The DNA of the CDR3 is TGTGCCAGCGGTAAAACAGGGGCAGGCAATCAGCCCCAGCATTTT. Translated, it gives CASGKTGAGNQPQHF.

In regard to this clonotype: A library made for alpha chains picked up this beta chain off target, so its size means little. CDR3 in DNA: TGTGCCAGCAGTGCCCTCCTTGTAAGAGCGGGAGAGAGGGAGACCCAGTACTTC. Its translation: CASSALLVRAGERETQYF. The chain couples TRBV25-1 to TRBJ2-5; 8 nucleotides line up with TRBD2. This CDR3 spans 18 amino acids. V lost 4 bases and J lost 5; bases outside the gene matches: 18. Germline CDR1 and CDR2: MGHDK and SYGVNS.

This clonotype came up a few times. This beta chain is a stray read from a library made for alpha chains; its abundance is not meaningful. CDR3 sequence (DNA): TGTGCCAGCAGCTTAGCGGGAAGCGGTGAGCAGTTCTTC. Translated: CASSLAGSGEQFF. This chain links TRBV11-2 with TRBJ2-1, with D tentatively TRBD2 (5 bases). The CDR3 loop spans 13 amino acids. Trimming left V 1 base short and J 9 bases short, with 10 bases between. From germline, CDR1 is SGHAT and CDR2 FQNNGV. Using reference TRBV11-2 and TRBJ2-1 for the parts outside the CDR3, the full variable domain is EAGVAQSPRYKIIEKRQSVAFWCNPISGHATLYWYQQILGQGPKLLIQFQNNGVVDDSQLPKDRFSAERLKGVDSTLKIQPAKLEDSAVYLCASSLAGSGEQFFGPGTRLTVL.

About this clonotype: Because this beta chain is a stray read in a library intended to capture alpha chains, its abundance should not be given much weight. This chain links TRBV20-1 with TRBJ2-5; TRBD2 agrees at 7 bases. The V segment lost 5 bases and the J segment 1 base; nucleotides outside the gene matches: 7. The CDR3 is made up of 14 amino acids. From germline, CDR1 is DFQATT and CDR2 SNEGSKA (reference sequence). The CDR3 loop reads CSASKLALQETQYF. The CDR3 nucleotides read TGCAGTGCTTCTAAACTAGCGCTCCAAGAGACCCAGTACTTC.

Many counts were recorded for this clonotype. Because this beta chain is a stray read in a library intended to capture alpha chains, its abundance should not be given much weight. The chain combines TRBV19 with TRBJ1-2, with D tentatively TRBD1 (5 bases). The CDR3 contains 13 residues. Germline V gene data show CDR1 as LNHDA and CDR2 as SQIVND (reference sequence). Trimming removed 4 bases from V and 6 bases from J, with 12 bases in between. CDR3 protein: CASSRSGSDGYTF. As DNA, the CDR3 is TGTGCCAGTAGTAGGTCAGGGAGCGATGGCTACACCTTC.

This clonotype is medium-sized. Because the library targeted alpha chains, this beta chain is an off-target read whose size means little. The J gene is TRBJ1-2, the V gene TRBV7-2; 10 nucleotides match TRBD1. CDR3 length: 12 residues. The V gene end was trimmed by 5 bases and the J gene end by 8 bases; junction bases not matched to a gene: 2. CDR1 and CDR2 (germline): SGHTA, FQGNSA. The CDR3 is CASSDRGLGYTF. CDR3 nucleotides: TGTGCCAGCAGCGACAGGGGGCTCGGCTACACCTTC. The complete variable domain, with remaining parts taken from reference TRBV7-2 and TRBJ1-2, reads GAGVSQSPSNKVTEKGKDVELRCDPISGHTALYWYRQSLGQGLEFLIYFQGNSAPDKSGLPSDRFSAERTGGSVSTLTIQRTQQEDSAVYLCASSDRGLGYTFGSGTRLTVV.

This clonotype has a count of ten or more. Being off target in a library aimed at alpha chains, this beta chain has a size of little meaning. This chain joins TRBV5-4 and TRBJ2-3; D is tentatively TRBD1 or TRBD2 (5 bases each). Germline lookup yields CDR1 SGHNT and CDR2 YYREEE (reference sequence). The CDR3 loop spans 15 amino acids. The V gene lost 3 bases and the J gene lost 2 bases, with 13 bases spanning the gap. The CDR3 is CASSSPGRLTDTQYF. The CDR3 DNA sequence: TGTGCCAGCAGCTCCCCGGGACGGCTCACAGATACGCAGTATTTT.